Below, one T cell receptor (beta chain) is given with its context. This receptor's antigen is unknown. Base qualities were left out, and no much larger clone turns up one base away. This entry is derived from a study of OX40 agonist ivuxolimab in advanced cancers. In the study overall: The costimulatory receptor OX40 (CD134) was targeted by ivuxolimab, a fully human IgG2 agonistic monoclonal antibody. Intravenous ivuxolimab was administered to patients every 2 weeks at six dose levels: 0.01, 0.1, 0.3, 1.5, 3 and 10 mg/kg. The point of sequencing TCRbeta in the periphery was to test whether ivuxolimab changed TCR sequence diversity and drove clonal T-cell expansion. Prior anti-PD-1, anti-PD-L1 or anti-CTLA-4 therapy was permitted, and checkpoint inhibitors had been received by around 39% of dose-escalation patients. Among the approximately 50 dose-escalation patients, some 20 had hepatocellular carcinoma, around 15 melanoma, 9 renal cell carcinoma and 9 head and neck cancer. In the dose-escalation cohort, approximately 80% of patients were male, and the mean age was 60 years with a range of roughly 20 to 85. Partial responses occurred in three dose-escalation patients, of whom one had hepatocellular carcinoma and two had cutaneous melanoma. The monotherapy dose-escalation portion (N of about 50 patients) of the phase I ivuxolimab trial is reported in the paper.

The cysteine opens and the phenylalanine closes a CDR3 of 13 amino acids. Just CDR3 DNA is preserved here, 39 bases in frame from base 1. The junction shows trimming of 4 bases on V and 4 bases on J, plus 9 bases between the germline ends. The germline V gene gives CDR1 as SGHRS and CDR2 as YFSETQ. The trial excluded patients who had a history of autoimmune disease or who were on systemic immunosuppression. In every dose cohort, peripheral blood was drawn for TCR sequencing at baseline, cycle 4 day 1, and cycle 7 day 1. Samples were obtained from an open-label, multicenter, first-in-human phase I dose-escalation trial of ivuxolimab. The trial enrolled adults with locally advanced or metastatic head and neck squamous cell, hepatocellular, melanoma or renal cell carcinoma. Before TCR sequencing, CD4+ T cells and CD8+ T cells from peripheral blood were sorted into separate populations. For sequencing of the TCRbeta CDR3 region, genomic DNA was extracted from the sorted cells. The immunoSEQ Assay was used to sequence the TCRbeta CDR3 regions. The source is immuneACCESS, and TCRdb retained only in-frame sequences with V and J called. Part of the clones is not carried over; for the studies checked, unresolved V genes explain less than half of this, and the remainder is unexplained. The sample has fewer than 90,000 clones on record, about 88% of them singletons. The top ten clones comprise about 0.3% of the sample.

Here is what the overall study found, with its caveats: Low levels of normalized T-cell clonal expansion were also seen in some patients who did not respond. After ivuxolimab, expanded clones were on average more numerous among CD8+ T cells than among CD4+ T cells. The antigen specificity of the clonally expanded peripheral T cells was not determined. At doses of 0.1 to 3.0 mg/kg, clonal expansion of both CD4+ and CD8+ blood T cells was observed from baseline to week 6. In partial responders in the 0.1-3.0 mg/kg groups, normalized peripheral clonal expansion was found to be among the lowest, especially among CD8+ T cells.

This sequence originates from an adult with an advanced solid tumor such as melanoma, head and neck, liver or kidney cancer. Rearrangement joined TRBV5-1 to TRBJ1-3; the D gene lacks a confident call. The source was CD4+ or CD8+ T cells sorted from blood, collected in a trial of the OX40 agonist ivuxolimab. The nucleotide sequence reads as follows: TGCGCCAGCAGCCCCACACAAGGAAACACCATATATTTT. Its translation reads: CASSPTQGNTIYF.